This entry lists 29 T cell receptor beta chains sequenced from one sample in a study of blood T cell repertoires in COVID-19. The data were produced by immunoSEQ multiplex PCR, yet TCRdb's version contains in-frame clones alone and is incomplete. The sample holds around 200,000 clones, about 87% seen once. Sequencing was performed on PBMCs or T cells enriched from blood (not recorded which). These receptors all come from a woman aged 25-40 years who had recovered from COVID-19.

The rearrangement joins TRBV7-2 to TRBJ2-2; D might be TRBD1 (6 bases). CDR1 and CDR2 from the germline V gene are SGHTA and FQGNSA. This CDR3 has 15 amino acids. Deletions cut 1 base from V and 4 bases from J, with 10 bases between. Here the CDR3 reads CASSLDRVGTGELFF. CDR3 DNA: TGTGCCAGCAGCTTAGACAGGGTCGGCACCGGGGAGCTGTTTTTT. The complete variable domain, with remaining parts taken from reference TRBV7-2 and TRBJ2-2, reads GAGVSQSPSNKVTEKGKDVELRCDPISGHTALYWYRQSLGQGLEFLIYFQGNSAPDKSGLPSDRFSAERTGGSVSTLTIQRTQQEDSAVYLCASSLDRVGTGELFFGEGSRLTVL.

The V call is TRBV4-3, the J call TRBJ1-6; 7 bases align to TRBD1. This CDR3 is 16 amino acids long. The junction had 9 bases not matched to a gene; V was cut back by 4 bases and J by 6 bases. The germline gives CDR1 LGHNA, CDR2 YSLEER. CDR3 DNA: TGCGCCAGCAGCCCCCGCCAACAGGGGTTTAATTCACCCCTCCACTTT. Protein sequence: CASSPRQQGFNSPLHF.

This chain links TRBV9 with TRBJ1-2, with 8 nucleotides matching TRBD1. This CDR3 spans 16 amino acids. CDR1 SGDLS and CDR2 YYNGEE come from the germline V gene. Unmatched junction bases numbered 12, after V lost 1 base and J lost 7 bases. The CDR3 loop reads CASSVRDQGAAGGYTF. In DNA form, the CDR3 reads TGTGCCAGCAGCGTAAGGGACCAGGGGGCAGCGGGTGGCTACACCTTC.

Written as DNA, the CDR3 is TGTGCCAGCAGTTATATCTCAAACAGGGTCGGGCAGCCCCAGCATTTT. Protein: CASSYISNRVGQPQHF. The chain joins TRBV6-2 or TRBV6-3 to TRBJ1-5; D is possibly TRBD1 (6 bases). V was trimmed by 3 bases and J by 7 bases, leaving 19 bases between them. The CDR3 length is 16 residues. Germline assignment: CDR1 MNHEY and CDR2 SVGEGT.

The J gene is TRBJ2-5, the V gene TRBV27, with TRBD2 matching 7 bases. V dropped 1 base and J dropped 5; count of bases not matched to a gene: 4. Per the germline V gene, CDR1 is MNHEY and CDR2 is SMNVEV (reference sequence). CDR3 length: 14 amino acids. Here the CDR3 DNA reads TGTGCCAGCAGTTTATGGGGAGGGTTGGAGACCCAGTACTTC. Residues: CASSLWGGLETQYF.

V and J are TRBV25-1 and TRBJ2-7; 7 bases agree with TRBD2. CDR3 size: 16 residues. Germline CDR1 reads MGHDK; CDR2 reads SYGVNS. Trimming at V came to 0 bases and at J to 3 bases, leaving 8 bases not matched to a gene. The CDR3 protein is CASSEYAVGGDYEQYF. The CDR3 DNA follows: TGTGCCAGCAGTGAATATGCGGTGGGGGGGGACTACGAGCAGTACTTC.

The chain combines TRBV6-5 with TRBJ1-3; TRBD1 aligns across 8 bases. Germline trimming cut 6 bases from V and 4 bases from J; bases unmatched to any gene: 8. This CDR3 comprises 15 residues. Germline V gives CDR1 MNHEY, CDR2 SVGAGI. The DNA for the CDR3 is TGTGCCAGCAGCCGACAGGGGCTGGACGGAAACACCATATATTTT. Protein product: CASSRQGLDGNTIYF.

In DNA form, the CDR3 reads TGTGCCACCAGCGGAATAACAGGGTACGATGGCTACACCTTC. Translating it yields CATSGITGYDGYTF. V and J are TRBV15 and TRBJ1-2, with TRBD1 as a possible D gene (6 bases). The CDR3 totals 14 residues. With 5 bases removed from V and 6 bases from J, the gap between germline ends came to 16 bases. Per germline, CDR1 LNHNV and CDR2 YYDKDF (reference sequence).

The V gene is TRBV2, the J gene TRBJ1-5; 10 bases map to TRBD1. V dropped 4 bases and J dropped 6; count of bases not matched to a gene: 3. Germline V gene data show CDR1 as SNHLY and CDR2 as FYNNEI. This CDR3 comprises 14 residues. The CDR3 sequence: CASSGQGAGQPQHF. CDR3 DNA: TGTGCCAGCAGTGGACAGGGGGCTGGTCAGCCCCAGCATTTT.

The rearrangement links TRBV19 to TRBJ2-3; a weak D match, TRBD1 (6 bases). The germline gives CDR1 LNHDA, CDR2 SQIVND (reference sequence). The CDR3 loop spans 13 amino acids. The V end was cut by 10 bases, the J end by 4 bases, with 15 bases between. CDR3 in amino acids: CATRGPGPDTQYF. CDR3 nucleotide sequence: TGTGCCACCAGGGGCCCGGGGCCAGATACGCAGTATTTT.

CDR3 loop: CASSPLAGANTGELFF. For the CDR3, the DNA is TGTGCCAGCAGCCCTTTAGCGGGGGCGAACACCGGGGAGCTGTTTTTT. The V and J genes are TRBV3-1 (or the pseudogene TRBV3-2) and TRBJ2-2; 9 bases are shared with TRBD2. Per the germline V gene, CDR1 is LGHDT and CDR2 is YNNKEL (reference sequence). The CDR3 totals 16 residues. Trimming took 4 bases from V and 0 from J; bases not matched to a gene: 3.

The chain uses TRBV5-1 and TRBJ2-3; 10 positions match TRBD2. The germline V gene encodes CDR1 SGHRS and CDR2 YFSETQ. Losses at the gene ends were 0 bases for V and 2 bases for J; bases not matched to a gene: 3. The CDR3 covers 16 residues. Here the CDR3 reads CASSLDSGGITDTQYF. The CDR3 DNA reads TGCGCCAGCAGCTTGGATAGCGGGGGGATCACAGATACGCAGTATTTT.

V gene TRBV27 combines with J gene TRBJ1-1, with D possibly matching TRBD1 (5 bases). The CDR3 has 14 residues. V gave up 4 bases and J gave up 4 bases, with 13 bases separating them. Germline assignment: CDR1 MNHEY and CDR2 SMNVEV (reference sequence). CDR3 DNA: TGTGCCAGCAGTTCCTCCTCGGGGGGCACTGAAGCTTTCTTT. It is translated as CASSSSSGGTEAFF.

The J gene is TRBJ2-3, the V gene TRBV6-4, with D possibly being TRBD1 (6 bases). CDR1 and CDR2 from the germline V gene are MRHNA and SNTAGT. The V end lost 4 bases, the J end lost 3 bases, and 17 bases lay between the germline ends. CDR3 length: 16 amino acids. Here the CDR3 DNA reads TGTGCCAGCAGTGTTTCTGGGGGCGACGGAACAGATACGCAGTATTTT. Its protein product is CASSVSGGDGTDTQYF.

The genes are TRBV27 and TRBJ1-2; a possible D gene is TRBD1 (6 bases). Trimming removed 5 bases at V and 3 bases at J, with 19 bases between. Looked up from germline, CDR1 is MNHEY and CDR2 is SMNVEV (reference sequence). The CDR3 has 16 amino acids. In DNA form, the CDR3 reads TGTGCCAGCAGTCCAAGCCTGGGGGCGGTGGACTATGGCTACACCTTC. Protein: CASSPSLGAVDYGYTF.

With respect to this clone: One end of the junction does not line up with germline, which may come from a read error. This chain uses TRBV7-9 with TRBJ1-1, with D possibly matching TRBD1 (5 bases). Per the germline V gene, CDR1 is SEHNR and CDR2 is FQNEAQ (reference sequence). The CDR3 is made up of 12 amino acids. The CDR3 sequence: CASSLMDTEAFF. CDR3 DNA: TGTGCCAGCAGCTTAATGGACACCGAAGCTTTCTTT.

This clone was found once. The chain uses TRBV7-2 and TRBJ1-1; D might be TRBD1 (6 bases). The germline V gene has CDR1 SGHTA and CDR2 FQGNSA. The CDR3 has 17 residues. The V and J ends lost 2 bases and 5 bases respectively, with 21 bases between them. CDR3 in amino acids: CASSLTAVGAGETEAFF. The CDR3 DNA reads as TGTGCCAGCAGCTTAACCGCAGTAGGGGCAGGGGAAACTGAAGCTTTCTTT. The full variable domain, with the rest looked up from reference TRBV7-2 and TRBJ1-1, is GAGVSQSPSNKVTEKGKDVELRCDPISGHTALYWYRQSLGQGLEFLIYFQGNSAPDKSGLPSDRFSAERTGGSVSTLTIQRTQQEDSAVYLCASSLTAVGAGETEAFFGQGTRLTVV.

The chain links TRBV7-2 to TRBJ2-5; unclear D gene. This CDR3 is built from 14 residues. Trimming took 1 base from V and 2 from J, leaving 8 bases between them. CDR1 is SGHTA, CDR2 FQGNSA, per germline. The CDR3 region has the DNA TGTGCCAGCAGCTTAGTAAGCCTGCAAGAGACCCAGTACTTC. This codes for CASSLVSLQETQYF. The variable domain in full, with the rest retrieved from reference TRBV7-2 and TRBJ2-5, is GAGVSQSPSNKVTEKGKDVELRCDPISGHTALYWYRQSLGQGLEFLIYFQGNSAPDKSGLPSDRFSAERTGGSVSTLTIQRTQQEDSAVYLCASSLVSLQETQYFGPGTRLLVL.

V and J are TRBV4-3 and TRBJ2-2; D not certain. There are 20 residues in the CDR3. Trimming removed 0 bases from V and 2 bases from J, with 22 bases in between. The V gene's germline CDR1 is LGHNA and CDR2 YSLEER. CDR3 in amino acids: CASSQDSPVGPPPNTGELFF. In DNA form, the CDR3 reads TGCGCCAGCAGCCAAGATTCCCCCGTGGGCCCACCCCCAAACACCGGGGAGCTGTTTTTT.

The CDR3 region is CASSLATGRDTDTQYF. The CDR3 DNA follows: TGTGCCAGCAGCTTAGCGACCGGCAGGGACACAGATACGCAGTATTTT. The chain recombines TRBV7-9 with TRBJ2-3, with D maybe TRBD1 (5 bases). This CDR3 region has 16 residues. CDR1 and CDR2 (germline): SEHNR, FQNEAQ (reference sequence). V was trimmed by 0 bases and J by 2 bases, leaving 12 bases between them.

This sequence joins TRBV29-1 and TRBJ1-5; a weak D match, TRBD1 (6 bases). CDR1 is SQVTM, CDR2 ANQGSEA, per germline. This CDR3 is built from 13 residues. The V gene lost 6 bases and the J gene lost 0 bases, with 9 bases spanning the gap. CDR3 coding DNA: TGCAGCGTAAGAGGGGGTAGCAATCAGCCCCAGCATTTT. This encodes CSVRGGSNQPQHF.

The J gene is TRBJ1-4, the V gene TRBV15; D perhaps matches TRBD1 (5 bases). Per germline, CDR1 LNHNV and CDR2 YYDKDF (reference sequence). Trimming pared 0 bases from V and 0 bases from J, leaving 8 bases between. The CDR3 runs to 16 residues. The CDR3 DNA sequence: TGTGCCACCAGCAGAGAGGGGCTTTCAACTAATGAAAAACTGTTTTTT. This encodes CATSREGLSTNEKLFF.

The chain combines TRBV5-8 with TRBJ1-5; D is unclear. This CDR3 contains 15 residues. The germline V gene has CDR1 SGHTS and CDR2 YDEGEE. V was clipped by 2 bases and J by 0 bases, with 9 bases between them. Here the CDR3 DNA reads TGTGCCAGCAGCTTCGAAGCGGATAGCAATCAGCCCCAGCATTTT. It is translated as CASSFEADSNQPQHF.

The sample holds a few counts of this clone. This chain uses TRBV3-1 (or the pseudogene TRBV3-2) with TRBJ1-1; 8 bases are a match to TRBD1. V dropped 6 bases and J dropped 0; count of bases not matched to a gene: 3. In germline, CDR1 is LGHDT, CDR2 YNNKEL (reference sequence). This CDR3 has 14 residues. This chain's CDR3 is CASRGQAVNTEAFF. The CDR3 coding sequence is TGTGCCAGCAGGGGACAGGCGGTGAACACTGAAGCTTTCTTT.

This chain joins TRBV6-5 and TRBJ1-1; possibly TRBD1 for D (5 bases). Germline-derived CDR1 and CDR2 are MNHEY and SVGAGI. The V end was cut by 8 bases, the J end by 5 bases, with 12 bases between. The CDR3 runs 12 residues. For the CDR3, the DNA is TGTGCCAGCGGGCGGGGGAGTACTGAAGCTTTCTTT. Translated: CASGRGSTEAFF.

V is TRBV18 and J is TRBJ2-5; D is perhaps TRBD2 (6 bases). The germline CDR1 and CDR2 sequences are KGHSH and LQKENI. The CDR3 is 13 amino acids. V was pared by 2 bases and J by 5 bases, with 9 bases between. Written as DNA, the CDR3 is TGTGCCAGCTCACCAGGGGCGGGGGAGACCCAGTACTTC. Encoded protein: CASSPGAGETQYF.

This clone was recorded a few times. The CDR3 reads CSARDRPNTEAFF. CDR3 nucleotides: TGCAGCGCCAGGGATCGTCCGAACACTGAAGCTTTCTTT. This rearrangement joins TRBV29-1 to TRBJ1-1; perhaps TRBD1 as D (5 bases). Germline values: CDR1 SQVTM, CDR2 ANQGSEA. Trimming stripped 7 bases from V and 1 base from J, with 13 bases between. The CDR3 totals 13 residues.

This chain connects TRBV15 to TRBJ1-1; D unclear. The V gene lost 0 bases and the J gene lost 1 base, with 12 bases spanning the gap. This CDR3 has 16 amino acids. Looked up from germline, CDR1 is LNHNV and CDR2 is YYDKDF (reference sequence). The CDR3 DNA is TGTGCCACCAGCAGAGATTTCTCTCTGTCGAACACTGAAGCTTTCTTT. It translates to CATSRDFSLSNTEAFF.

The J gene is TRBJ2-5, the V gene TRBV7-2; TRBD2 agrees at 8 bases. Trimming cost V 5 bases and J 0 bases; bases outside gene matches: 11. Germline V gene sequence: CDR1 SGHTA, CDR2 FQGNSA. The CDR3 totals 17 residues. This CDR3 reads CASSPGGAGSHQETQYF. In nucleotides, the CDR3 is TGTGCCAGCAGCCCCGGGGGGGCAGGTTCCCACCAAGAGACCCAGTACTTC. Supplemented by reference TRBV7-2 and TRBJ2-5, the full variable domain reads GAGVSQSPSNKVTEKGKDVELRCDPISGHTALYWYRQSLGQGLEFLIYFQGNSAPDKSGLPSDRFSAERTGGSVSTLTIQRTQQEDSAVYLCASSPGGAGSHQETQYFGPGTRLLVL.